Listed here are 2 T cell receptor beta chains from one sample, sequenced in a study of T cells in Graves' hyperthyroidism and ophthalmopathy. Regions amplified from RNA transcripts were the TCR beta CDR3 regions. The HTBI primer set was used in a first-round RT-PCR of the TCR CDR3. One entry per CDR3 protein results from TCRdb running MiXCR on the multiplex PCR reads. The sample carries about 620,000 distinct CDR3 sequences, around 15% recorded once. The sequenced sample consisted of blood. The source is a woman aged 30 to 39 with Graves' hyperthyroidism.

At least ten counts were recorded for this clonotype. The V gene is TRBV2, the J gene TRBJ2-1; possibly TRBD2 for D (5 bases). Germline CDR1 is SNHLY and CDR2 is FYNNEI. V lost 10 bases and J 2 bases, leaving 18 bases between the germline ends. The CDR3 has 15 residues. The CDR3 loop reads CAIASFPGAYNEQFF. The CDR3 region has the DNA TGTGCCATCGCTAGCTTCCCCGGCGCCTACAATGAGCAGTTCTTC.

This clonotype was recorded many times. J is TRBJ2-5 and V is TRBV28; D gene ambiguous. Trimming removed 4 bases at V and 4 bases at J, with 7 bases between. The CDR3 covers 12 residues. Germline assignment: CDR1 MDHEN and CDR2 SYDVKM. DNA of the CDR3: TGTGCCAGCAGTTCCGATACAGAGACCCAGTACTTC. This gives the protein CASSSDTETQYF.